This T cell receptor beta chain was documented in a study of T cells in Graves' hyperthyroidism and ophthalmopathy. TCR beta CDR3 regions were amplified from RNA transcripts. The HTBI primer set was used in a first-round RT-PCR of the TCR CDR3. MiXCR, run by TCRdb on the multiplex PCR reads, gives a single entry per CDR3 protein. The data contain hundreds of thousands of distinct CDR3 sequences, around 26% of them singletons. In its sample, this clonotype was seen many times. The origin of this receptor is a woman in her 40s with Graves' ophthalmopathy. Specimen: blood.

The CDR3 sequence is CSARGSGTKNIQYF. The CDR3 coding sequence is TGCAGTGCTCGAGGTTCAGGGACCAAAAACATTCAGTACTTC. The gene calls are TRBV20-1 and TRBJ2-4; D might be TRBD1 (5 bases). The CDR3 spans 14 residues. Trimming removed 5 bases from V and 2 bases from J, with 13 bases in between. Germline lookup yields CDR1 DFQATT and CDR2 SNEGSKA (reference sequence).